This TCR beta chain was obtained from a study of blood T cells in healthy people across ages. Total RNA was extracted at no less than 6 micrograms per sample. The ends were cut back, 1 base at V and 0 bases at J, with 10 bases in the middle. Germline V gene lookup returns CDR1 SGHVS and CDR2 FNYEAQ. This CDR3 spans 15 amino acids. PCR was performed a second time for about 6 to 11 cycles using a sample-barcoded 5' primer and a J-beta primer mix. A single record per CDR3 protein comes from TCRdb applying MiXCR to the 5' RACE reads. The data contain about 720,000 distinct CDR3 sequences, 20% to 25% of them singletons. These data also featured in a second study, about T cells of mothers and their children. That publication notes: Detection of persistent microchimeric T cell clones did not occur.

The gene calls are TRBV7-6 and TRBJ2-7; TRBD1 might be the D (5 bases). The specimen was blood. The origin of this receptor is a boy under 18 in good health. CDR3 in amino acids: CASSLGGPSSYEQYF. CDR3 DNA: TGTGCCAGCAGCTTAGGGGGCCCGAGCTCCTACGAGCAGTACTTC.